This TCR beta chain emerged from a study of brain T cells in children with intractable seizures. The table came from immunoSEQ multiplex PCR; TCRdb's copy has only in-frame clones and leaves some out. The sample includes around 38,000 clones, about nine tenths seen only once; the top ten take approximately 6.8%. Germline lookup yields CDR1 SGDLS and CDR2 YYNGEE. CDR3 length: 15 residues. The junction had 1 base not matched to a gene; V was cut back by 1 base and J by 2 bases. Sequenced here: peripheral blood, sampled at surgery. This sequence originates from a girl under 10 years old with tuberous sclerosis and intractable seizures. V usage is TRBV9 and J usage is TRBJ2-5; 11 bases align to TRBD2. CDR3 sequence reads: CASSVLAGGQETQYF. The CDR3 bases are TGTGCCAGCAGCGTATTAGCGGGGGGGCAAGAGACCCAGTACTTC.